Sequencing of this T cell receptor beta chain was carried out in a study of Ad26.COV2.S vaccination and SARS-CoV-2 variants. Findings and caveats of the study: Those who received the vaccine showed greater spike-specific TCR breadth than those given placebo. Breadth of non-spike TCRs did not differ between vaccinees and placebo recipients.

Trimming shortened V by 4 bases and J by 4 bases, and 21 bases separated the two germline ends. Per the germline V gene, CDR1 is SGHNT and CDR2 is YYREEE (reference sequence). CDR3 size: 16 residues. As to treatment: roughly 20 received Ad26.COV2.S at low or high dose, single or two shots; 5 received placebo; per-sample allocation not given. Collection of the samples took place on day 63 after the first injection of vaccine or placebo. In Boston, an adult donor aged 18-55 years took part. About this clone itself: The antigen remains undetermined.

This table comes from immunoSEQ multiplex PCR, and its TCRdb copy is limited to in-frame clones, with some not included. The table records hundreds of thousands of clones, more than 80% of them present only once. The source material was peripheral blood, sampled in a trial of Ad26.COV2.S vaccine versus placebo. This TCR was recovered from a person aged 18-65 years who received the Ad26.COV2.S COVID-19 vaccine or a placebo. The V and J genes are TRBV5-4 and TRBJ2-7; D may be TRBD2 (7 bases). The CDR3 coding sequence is TGTGCCAGCAGCCCCTCTCTGAGGGGGGGGTTTTACGAGCAGTACTTC. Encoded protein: CASSPSLRGGFYEQYF.